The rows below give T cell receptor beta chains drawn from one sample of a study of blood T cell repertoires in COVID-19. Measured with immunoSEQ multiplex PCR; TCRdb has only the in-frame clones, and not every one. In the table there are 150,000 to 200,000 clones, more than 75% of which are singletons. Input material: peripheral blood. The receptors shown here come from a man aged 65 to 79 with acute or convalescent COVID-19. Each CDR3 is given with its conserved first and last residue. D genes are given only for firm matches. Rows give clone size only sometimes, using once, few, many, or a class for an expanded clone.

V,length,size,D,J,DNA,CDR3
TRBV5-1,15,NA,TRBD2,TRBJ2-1,TGCGCCAGCAGCGATCAGGCTAGCGGGATTGGTGAGCAGTTCTTC,CASSDQASGIGEQFF
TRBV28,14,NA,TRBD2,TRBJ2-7,TGTGCCAGCATTCTAGGCGGGAGGGCCGGCGAGCAGTACTTC,CASILGGRAGEQYF
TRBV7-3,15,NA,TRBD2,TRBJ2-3,TGTGCCAGCAGCCGTTTAGCGGGGAGCACAGATACGCAGTATTTT,CASSRLAGSTDTQYF
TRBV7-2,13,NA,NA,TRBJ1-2,TGTGCCAGCAGCTTAGTGACAGGCTATGGCTACACCTTC,CASSLVTGYGYTF
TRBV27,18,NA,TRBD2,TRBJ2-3,TGTGCCAGCAGTTTACGGTGGGGGGGAGGGTACAGCACAGATACGCAGTATTTT,CASSLRWGGGYSTDTQYF
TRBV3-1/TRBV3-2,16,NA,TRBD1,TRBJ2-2,TGTGCCAGCAGCCAAGTGGACAGGGGTCGGACCGGGGAGCTGTTTTTT,CASSQVDRGRTGELFF
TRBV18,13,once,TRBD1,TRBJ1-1,TGTGCCAGCTCAGAGGACAGGAGCACTGAAGCTTTCTTT,CASSEDRSTEAFF
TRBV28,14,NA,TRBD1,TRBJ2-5,TGTGCCAGCAGCAAGACAGGGTCGAGAGAGACCCAGTACTTC,CASSKTGSRETQYF
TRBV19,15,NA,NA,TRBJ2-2,TGTGCCAGTAGTATGGCCAGGGGCGAGACCGGGGAGCTGTTTTTT,CASSMARGETGELFF
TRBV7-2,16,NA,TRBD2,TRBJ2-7,TGTGCCAGCAGCCACGGCCGCGGGGGGAACACCTACGAGCAGTACTTC,CASSHGRGGNTYEQYF
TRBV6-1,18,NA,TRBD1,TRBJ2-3,TGTGCCAGCAGTGAAAATATGGGCCGGGACAGGGGACCAGATACGCAGTATTTT,CASSENMGRDRGPDTQYF
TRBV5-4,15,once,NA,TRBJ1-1,TGTGCCAGCAGCTCCCCCGTACAGGGTAACACTGAAGCTTTCTTT,CASSSPVQGNTEAFF
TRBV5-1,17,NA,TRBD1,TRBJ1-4,TGCGCCAGCAGCTTGAATGTAGGAGGGGGCCGATTAGAAAAACTGTTTTTT,CASSLNVGGGRLEKLFF
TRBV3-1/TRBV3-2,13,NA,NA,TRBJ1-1,TGTGCCAGCAGCCATGGGCTGAGCACTGAAGCTTTCTTT,CASSHGLSTEAFF
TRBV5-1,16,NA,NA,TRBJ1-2,TGCGCCAGCAGCTCAACCAACGGTCCTCCTGTCCATGGCTACACCTTC,CASSSTNGPPVHGYTF
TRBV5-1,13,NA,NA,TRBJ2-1,TGCGCCAGCAGTCAGGGCTCCTACAATGAGCAGTTCTTC,CASSQGSYNEQFF
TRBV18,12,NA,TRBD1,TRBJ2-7,TGTGCCAGCTCACCGACGACAGGGGAGCAGTACTTC,CASSPTTGEQYF
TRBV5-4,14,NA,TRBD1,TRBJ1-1,TGTGCCAGCAGACGGGGACAGGTGAACACTGAAGCTTTCTTT,CASRRGQVNTEAFF
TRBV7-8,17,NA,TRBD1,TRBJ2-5,TGTGCCAGCAGCTTAGCAGGAACAGGGGGCTTCTGGGAGACCCAGTACTTC,CASSLAGTGGFWETQYF
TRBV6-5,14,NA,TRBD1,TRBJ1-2,TGTGCCAGCAGTTTCCACTCGGGACAGTATGGCTACACCTTC,CASSFHSGQYGYTF
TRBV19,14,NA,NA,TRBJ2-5,TGTGCCAGTAGTATAGGAGGTCGGGTTCAGACCCAGTACTTC,CASSIGGRVQTQYF
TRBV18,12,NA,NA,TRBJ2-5,TGTGCCAGCTCACCCCGGGAAGAGACCCAGTACTTC,CASSPREETQYF
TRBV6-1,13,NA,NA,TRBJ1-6,TGTGCCAGCAGTGAAGTTAATAATTCACCCCTCCACTTT,CASSEVNNSPLHF
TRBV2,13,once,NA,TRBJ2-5,TGTGCCAGCAGTGAAGAGCAGGGGGAGACCCAGTACTTC,CASSEEQGETQYF
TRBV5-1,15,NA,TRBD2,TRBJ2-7,TGCGCCAGCAGCTTGGCCCGGGGGGGTCTCTACGAGCAGTACTTC,CASSLARGGLYEQYF
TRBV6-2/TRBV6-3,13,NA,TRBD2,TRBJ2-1,TGTGCCAGCTGCCTTCTAGCGGACAATGAGCAGTTCTTC,CASCLLADNEQFF
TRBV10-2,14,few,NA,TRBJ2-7,TGCGCCTGTAGCCTCGGACAAAGCCTACGAGAGCAGTACTTC,CACSLGQSLREQYF
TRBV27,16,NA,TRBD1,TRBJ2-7,TGTGCCAGCAGTCCCCACCGGACAGGGGGCGGTTACGAGCAGTACTTC,CASSPHRTGGGYEQYF
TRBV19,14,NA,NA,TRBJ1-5,TGTGCCAGTAGTTCCGAACCTCGGGGTCAGCCCCAGCATTTT,CASSSEPRGQPQHF